The present T cell receptor beta chain was sequenced within a study of T cells in Graves' hyperthyroidism and ophthalmopathy. Study results and caveats: Blood held most thyroid clonotypes expanded above 0.001 frequency. Stable hyperthyroidism was told apart from ophthalmopathy by a model built on 13 V-J features.

With 7 bases removed from V and 0 bases from J, the gap between germline ends came to 13 bases. This CDR3 contains 16 residues. Germline CDR1 reads LNHDA; CDR2 reads SQIVND (reference sequence). Uncontrolled infection, other autoimmune disease, pregnancy and lactation each barred patients from inclusion. For the diagnoses, clinical symptoms, serum thyroxine and TRAb, thyroid ultrasound and orbital computed tomography were used. A remark on this clonotype: Its antigen is unidentified.

TCR beta CDR3 sequences were amplified from RNA transcripts. First-round RT-PCR of the TCR CDR3 relied on the HTBI primer set. TCRdb re-derived calls from the multiplex PCR reads in MiXCR, one entry per CDR3 protein. The table has 550,000 to 700,000 distinct CDR3 sequences, approximately 44% seen once; the top ten hold 15% to 20%. The rearrangement joins TRBV19 to TRBJ2-6; TRBD1 might be the D (6 bases). Sequencing used peripheral blood or thyroid tissue (not recorded which). This sequence was found in an adult woman with Graves' disease, either hyperthyroidism or ophthalmopathy (not recorded which). The CDR3 spells CASTERGYSGANVLTF. The CDR3 DNA follows: TGTGCCAGTACCGAAAGGGGGTACTCTGGGGCCAACGTCCTGACTTTC.